These 18 T cell receptor beta chains were all obtained from the same sample, sequenced in a study of PD-L1 blockade in urothelial cancer. Time point specified: peripheral blood 6 weeks after treatment start. Only in-frame clones appear in the TCRdb table, and some are missing; sequencing was by immunoSEQ multiplex PCR. The sample yields tens of thousands of clones, under 95% seen once. Material: PBMCs, obtained around atezolizumab (anti-PD-L1) treatment. These receptors all come from a man between 65 and 85 years old with urothelial cancer.

This chain joins TRBV6-5 and TRBJ2-2; TRBD1 matches 7 bases. CDR1 and CDR2 (germline): MNHEY, SVGAGI. CDR3 size: 16 residues. V was pared by 2 bases and J by 7 bases, with 10 bases of the junction left unmatched. CDR3 protein: CASSYGRQGRDGELFF. The CDR3, as DNA: TGTGCCAGCAGTTACGGTCGACAGGGAAGGGACGGGGAGCTGTTTTTT.

The chain couples TRBV18 to TRBJ1-5, with D tentatively TRBD1 (5 bases). V dropped 2 bases and J dropped 3 bases, with 8 bases sitting between them. The CDR3 loop spans 14 amino acids. Germline values: CDR1 KGHSH, CDR2 LQKENI. DNA of the CDR3: TGTGCCAGCTCACCATCAGGGTACAATCAGCCCCAGCATTTT. It yields the protein CASSPSGYNQPQHF. Drawing the rest from reference TRBV18 and TRBJ1-5, the complete variable domain is NAGVMQNPRHLVRRRGQEARLRCSPMKGHSHVYWYRQLPEEGLKFMVYLQKENIIDESGMPKERFSAEFPKEGPSILRIQQVVRGDSAAYFCASSPSGYNQPQHFGDGTRLSIL.

This clone is categorized as large. This chain links TRBV4-2 with TRBJ1-2, with D perhaps matching TRBD1 (6 bases). This CDR3 has 14 amino acids. CDR1 and CDR2 from the germline V gene are LGHNA and YNFKEQ. The V end was cut by 2 bases, the J end by 7 bases, with 14 bases between. This CDR3 is CASSQSRDIAGYTF. The DNA for the CDR3 is TGTGCCAGCAGCCAAAGCCGGGACATTGCTGGCTACACCTTC.

The chain joins TRBV6-6 to TRBJ2-7; TRBD1 aligns across 7 bases. The CDR3 runs 14 residues. Germline trimming cut 6 bases from V and 2 bases from J; bases unmatched to any gene: 7. Per the germline V gene, CDR1 is MNHNY and CDR2 is SVGAGI (reference sequence). Here the CDR3 DNA reads TGTGCCAGCAGACCAAGACAGGGCGCCTACGAGCAGTACTTC. It codes for CASRPRQGAYEQYF.

The rearrangement uses TRBV18 and TRBJ2-1; a weak D match, TRBD1 (6 bases). The CDR3 loop spans 14 amino acids. CDR1 and CDR2 (germline): KGHSH, LQKENI. Between the trimmed V and J ends, which lost 3 bases and 1 base, there was a span of 7 bases. The DNA of the CDR3 is TGTGCCAGCTCACCGCAGGGGTCCTACAATGAGCAGTTCTTC. Its protein product is CASSPQGSYNEQFF.

The chain joins TRBV5-6 to TRBJ2-4; TRBD2 might be the D (5 bases). The V gene's germline CDR1 is SGHDT and CDR2 YYEEEE. V was cut by 0 bases and J by 3 bases, with 16 bases left in between. The CDR3 loop spans 17 amino acids. The DNA for the CDR3 is TGTGCCAGCAGCTTGGGTGCGGATTCAGGACTCAAAAACATTCAGTACTTC. Amino acid sequence: CASSLGADSGLKNIQYF.

The CDR3, as DNA: TGCGCCAGCAGCTATGGTCGACAGGCCATCCAAGAGACCCAGTACTTC. This codes for CASSYGRQAIQETQYF. The genes are TRBV5-1 and TRBJ2-5; tentative D call: TRBD1 (6 bases). V dropped 3 bases and J dropped 1 base, with 16 bases sitting between them. CDR3 size: 16 residues. From germline, CDR1 is SGHRS and CDR2 YFSETQ.

V and J are TRBV9 and TRBJ2-1; TRBD2 agrees at 9 bases. CDR1 is SGDLS, CDR2 YYNGEE, per germline. The CDR3 has 16 amino acids. Trimming at V came to 0 bases and at J to 7 bases, leaving 8 bases not matched to a gene. The CDR3 DNA follows: TGTGCCAGCAGCGTAGAGTATAGCGGGAGTTTAAATGAGCAGTTCTTC. Its translation is CASSVEYSGSLNEQFF.

This chain links TRBV10-2 with TRBJ2-2, with TRBD2 matching over 10 bases. J gave up 2 bases and V 5 bases, and 2 bases lay outside the gene matches. The CDR3 runs to 15 residues. Per germline, CDR1 WSHSY and CDR2 SAAADI. DNA of the CDR3: TGCGCCAGCAGTTTAGCGGGGGGAAACACCGGGGAGCTGTTTTTT. This encodes CASSLAGGNTGELFF.

The rearrangement links TRBV27 to TRBJ2-7; TRBD2 matches 8 bases. V was pared by 3 bases and J by 3 bases, with 13 bases of the junction left unmatched. Germline CDR1 MNHEY, CDR2 SMNVEV (reference sequence). CDR3 length: 17 amino acids. CDR3 sequence reads: CASSFALSGNAGYEQYF. CDR3 sequence (DNA): TGTGCCAGCAGTTTCGCCCTTAGCGGGAACGCTGGCTACGAGCAGTACTTC.

CDR3 coding DNA: TGTGCCAGCAAGGTAGCGGGAAACGAGCAGTACTTC. The encoded protein is CASKVAGNEQYF. V is TRBV5-4 and J is TRBJ2-5, with TRBD2 matching 8 bases. With the DNA end fitting TRBJ2-7 better, the J assignment may be wrong. Germline CDR1 and CDR2: SGHNT and YYREEE (reference sequence). CDR3 length: 12 residues.

This clone came up once. The chain joins TRBV7-7 to TRBJ1-4; a weak D match, TRBD1 (5 bases). Between the trimmed V and J ends, which lost 5 bases and 7 bases, there was a span of 14 bases. CDR3 size: 14 residues. Germline-derived CDR1 and CDR2 are SSHAT and FNYEAQ (reference sequence). CDR3 region: CASSTGGGGEKLFF. In DNA form, the CDR3 reads TGTGCCAGCAGCACGGGGGGGGGTGGTGAAAAACTGTTTTTT.

The chain is built from TRBV10-3 and TRBJ2-5; tentative D call: TRBD2 (6 bases). The CDR3 totals 13 residues. Germline V gene lookup returns CDR1 ENHRY and CDR2 SYGVKD. Trimming cost V 6 bases and J 1 base, with 9 bases left between them. Written as DNA, the CDR3 is TGTGCCATCAGGGTGACTAGCCAAGAGACCCAGTACTTC. This sequence encodes CAIRVTSQETQYF.

The rearrangement uses TRBV15 and TRBJ2-7; D is unresolved. The CDR3 has 13 amino acids. The germline gives CDR1 LNHNV, CDR2 YYDKDF (reference sequence). Trimming left V 1 base short and J 3 bases short, with 7 bases between. Written as DNA, the CDR3 is TGTGCCACCAGCAGAGGGTACGGCTACGAGCAGTACTTC. Protein: CATSRGYGYEQYF.

The chain combines TRBV7-7 with TRBJ2-1; weak D call: TRBD1 (6 bases). The CDR3 consists of 13 residues. Trimming pared 5 bases from V and 5 bases from J, leaving 10 bases between. CDR1 and CDR2 (germline): SSHAT, FNYEAQ (reference sequence). The CDR3 sequence is CASSPNRDNEQFF. CDR3 sequence (DNA): TGTGCCAGCAGCCCGAACAGGGACAATGAGCAGTTCTTC. Using reference TRBV7-7 and TRBJ2-1 for the parts outside the CDR3, the full variable domain is GAGVSQSPRYKVTKRGQDVTLRCDPISSHATLYWYQQALGQGPEFLTYFNYEAQPDKSGLPSDRFSAERPEGSISTLTIQRTEQRDSAMYRCASSPNRDNEQFFGPGTRLTVL.

The genes are TRBV18 and TRBJ1-4, with 9 bases lining up with TRBD1. The ends lost 0 bases at V and 7 bases at J; junction bases unmatched: 6. The CDR3 consists of 16 residues. Germline lookup yields CDR1 KGHSH and CDR2 LQKENI. CDR3 bases: TGTGCCAGCTCACCACCCCGACCGACAGGGGGTGAAAAACTGTTTTTT. This codes for CASSPPRPTGGEKLFF.

The V gene is TRBV28, the J gene TRBJ1-2; D ambiguous. Trimming stripped 1 base from V and 8 bases from J, with 14 bases between. This CDR3 has 14 residues. CDR1 and CDR2 from the germline V gene are MDHEN and SYDVKM. CDR3 protein: CASSLSDTLWGYTF. The CDR3 bases are TGTGCCAGCAGTTTATCAGACACTCTATGGGGCTACACCTTC.

The CDR3 sequence: CASSLVRLSVGVNAFF. The CDR3 DNA reads as TGTGCCAGCAGCTTGGTTAGGCTGTCGGTAGGGGTGAACGCTTTCTTT. The V call is TRBV5-6, the J call TRBJ1-1; D may be TRBD1 (5 bases). Trimming took off 0 bases at V and 11 bases at J, with 23 bases between the two ends. The CDR3 sequence is 16 residues long. Per the germline V gene, CDR1 is SGHDT and CDR2 is YYEEEE.